This record concerns one T cell receptor (beta chain) sequence. The data are from a study of OX40 agonist ivuxolimab in advanced cancers. There are 16 residues in the CDR3. The germline gives CDR1 ENHRY, CDR2 SYGVKD. Trimming removed 4 bases from V and 7 bases from J; junction bases left unmatched: 13. Clones were read by immunoSEQ multiplex PCR, and TCRdb kept only the in-frame ones, dropping some. The sample has more than 55,000 clones; 85% to 90% are singletons. This TCR derives from an adult with an advanced solid tumor such as melanoma, head and neck, liver or kidney cancer. The chain combines TRBV10-3 with TRBJ2-1, with 7 nucleotides matching TRBD1. This specimen consisted of CD4+ or CD8+ T cells sorted from blood, obtained in a trial of the OX40 agonist ivuxolimab. CDR3 DNA: TGTGCCATCAGTGGTCGTGCCGGACAGGAGAGTAATGAGCAGTTCTTC. This encodes CAISGRAGQESNEQFF.